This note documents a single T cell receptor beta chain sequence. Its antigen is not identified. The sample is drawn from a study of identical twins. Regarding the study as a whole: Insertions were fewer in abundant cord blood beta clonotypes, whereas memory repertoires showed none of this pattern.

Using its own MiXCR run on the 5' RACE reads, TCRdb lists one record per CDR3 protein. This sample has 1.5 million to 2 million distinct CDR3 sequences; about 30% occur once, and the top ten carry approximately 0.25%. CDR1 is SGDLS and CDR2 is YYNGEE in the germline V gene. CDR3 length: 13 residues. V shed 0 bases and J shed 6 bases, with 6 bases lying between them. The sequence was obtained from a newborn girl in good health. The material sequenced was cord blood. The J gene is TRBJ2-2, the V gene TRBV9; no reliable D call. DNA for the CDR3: TGTGCCAGCAGCGTAGGGTGGTCCGGGGAGCTGTTTTTT. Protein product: CASSVGWSGELFF.